This T cell receptor (beta chain) was captured in a study of cytomegalovirus exposure and HLA in healthy donors. The primer mix had 60 Vbeta and 13 Jbeta primers. Clones were read by immunoSEQ multiplex PCR, and TCRdb kept only the in-frame ones, dropping some. The table shows about 99,000 clones, with about 80% occurring only once. The germline V gene encodes CDR1 LNHDA and CDR2 SQIVND (reference sequence). CDR3 size: 13 residues. Trimming took 5 bases from V and 0 from J, leaving 8 bases between them. This chain uses TRBV19 with TRBJ2-7; TRBD1 is a possible D gene (5 bases). Sequencing was performed on PBMCs. The sequence was obtained from a man between 60 and 75 years old in good health and CMV-seropositive. The DNA for the CDR3 is TGTGCCAGTAGTGGAACAGGCTCCTACGAGCAGTACTTC. Translating gives CASSGTGSYEQYF.